Here is one TCR beta chain with its context. The data derive from a study of CD8 T cells in Susac syndrome. Study in general: Clinically active disease was present in about six of the sequenced Susac syndrome patients. About 8 of these patients were in remission. Patients with Susac syndrome were therapy-naive, taking corticosteroids, with some also receiving intravenous immunoglobulin, or taking intravenous immunoglobulin alone at the time their blood was drawn.

The CDR3 is 15 residues long. With V trimmed by 6 bases and J by 2 bases, 8 bases remained unmatched. Random hexamers served to reverse transcribe about 0.45 to 1 ug RNA. Each CDR3 protein gets one entry after TCRdb re-called the immunoSEQ multiplex PCR reads with MiXCR. The sample shows 84,000 or so distinct CDR3 sequences, 95% of them seen only once. This clonotype was obtained from a human donor with Susac syndrome. The material sequenced was CD8+ T cells from PBMCs. V gene TRBV12-3 or TRBV12-4 combines with J gene TRBJ2-5, with 8 bases lining up with TRBD2. CDR3 sequence: CASSKILAAQETQYF. CDR3 DNA sequence: TGTGCCAGCAGCAAAATACTAGCGGCTCAAGAGACCCAGTACTTC.